This T cell receptor (beta chain) comes out of a study of T cells in Graves' hyperthyroidism and ophthalmopathy. At least ten counts were recorded for this clonotype. Its specificity is not known. Study findings and constraints: In the blood, most expanded thyroid clonotypes above 0.001 appeared as well. Ophthalmopathy was model-predicted a median around 6.1 months pre-onset.

TCR beta CDR3 sequences were amplified from RNA transcripts. First-round RT-PCR of the TCR CDR3 relied on the HTBI primer set. TCRdb independently ran MiXCR on the multiplex PCR reads; one entry per CDR3 protein. The sample yields 500,000 to 600,000 distinct CDR3 sequences, 40% to 50% seen once. Sample: peripheral blood or thyroid tissue (not recorded which). The receptor was isolated from an adult woman with Graves' disease, either hyperthyroidism or ophthalmopathy (not recorded which).

The CDR3 nucleotides read TGTGCCAGCAGCCTCACCGGGGGACAGGCTGGAAACACCATATATTTT. This encodes CASSLTGGQAGNTIYF. V gene TRBV7-9 combines with J gene TRBJ1-3; TRBD1 agrees at 8 bases. The junction had 8 bases not matched to a gene; V was cut back by 5 bases and J by 2 bases. CDR1 and CDR2 from the germline V gene are SEHNR and FQNEAQ (reference sequence). This CDR3 has 16 amino acids.